This T cell receptor beta chain was identified in a study of cytomegalovirus exposure and HLA in healthy donors. TCRdb keeps only in-frame clones here, not all; method: immunoSEQ multiplex PCR. The table records roughly 52,000 clones, just over 90% of them present only once. Germline V CDR1 and CDR2: LGHNA, YNFKEQ. The J segment lost 5 bases and the V segment lost 0 bases, leaving 7 bases of the junction unmatched. CDR3 size: 16 residues. This TCR was sampled from a woman aged 18 to 35 in good health and CMV-seropositive. The chain couples TRBV4-2 to TRBJ1-3, with 7 bases fitting TRBD1. The sequenced sample consisted of PBMCs. The CDR3 nucleotides are TGTGCCAGCAGCCAAGATTCCGACAGGGTACGAAACACCATATATTTT. This codes for CASSQDSDRVRNTIYF.